The 25 T cell receptor beta chains presented below share a single source sample, sequenced in a study of T cells expressing NK-cell markers (dated by TCRdb to 2020 to 2022). Libraries were prepared through 5' RACE. The data were produced on an Illumina HiSeq 2000. Through TCRdb reprocessing, the reads give one entry per CDR3 protein sequence; DNA is omitted. This sample's clone table shows 350,000 to 500,000 distinct CDR3 sequences. About 7.1% of the sample is in the top ten clones. Sequencing was performed on blood T cells: a sorted CD56 or NKG2C T cell subset, CD4+ or CD8+ T cells, or bulk PBMC T cells (not recorded which). The receptors here all came from a woman between 18 and 70 years old in good health.

The J gene is TRBJ2-5, the V gene TRBV19. In germline, CDR1 is LNHDA, CDR2 SQIVND (reference sequence). CDR3 length equals 14 residues. This CDR3 is CASSSHDPQETQYF.

Considering frequency, this clonotype is medium-sized. The chain joins TRBV20-1 to TRBJ2-2; TCRdb designates TRBD1, a call that cannot be tested without DNA. The CDR3 extends over 16 amino acids. Germline assignment: CDR1 DFQATT and CDR2 SNEGSKA (reference sequence). CDR3 in amino acids: CSAREAPGANTGELFF.

CDR3: CASSVATGGTGGGYNEQFF. The chain couples TRBV9 to TRBJ2-1; the D call of TRBD1 rests on TCRdb alone, since no DNA is present to check it. The CDR3 has 19 residues. Germline CDR1 and CDR2: SGDLS and YYNGEE.

The chain combines TRBV4-2 with TRBJ2-1; TCRdb selects TRBD2, and the lack of DNA leaves this call unchecked. Germline V gene sequence: CDR1 LGHNA, CDR2 YNFKEQ. This CDR3 is 16 amino acids long. CDR3 sequence reads: CASSQDTSGGAYEQFF.

This chain connects TRBV6-2 or TRBV6-3 to TRBJ2-3. The CDR3 runs 12 residues. Per germline, CDR1 MNHEY and CDR2 SVGEGT. CDR3 region: CASSRTADTQYF.

The rearrangement joins TRBV7-8 to TRBJ2-1; there is no DNA to check the TCRdb D call of TRBD1. Germline V gene lookup returns CDR1 SGHVS and CDR2 FQNEAQ. The CDR3 extends over 14 amino acids. The CDR3: CASSFDRGYNEQFF.

The chain recombines TRBV29-1 with TRBJ1-2; TCRdb gives TRBD1 as the D gene, but with no DNA this cannot be confirmed. Germline loops: CDR1 SQVTM, CDR2 ANQGSEA. The CDR3 loop spans 11 amino acids. CDR3 amino acids: CSPGTNYGYTF.

The genes are TRBV5-1 and TRBJ2-7; TCRdb proposes TRBD2, but this gene call is untestable without DNA. CDR1 is SGHRS and CDR2 is YFSETQ in the germline V gene. This CDR3 comprises 16 residues. The CDR3 loop reads CASSLGRAPSSYEQYF.

This chain connects TRBV4-3 to TRBJ2-3; the TRBD2 assignment by TCRdb is unverifiable without DNA. CDR3 length: 17 residues. Per germline, CDR1 LGHNA and CDR2 YSLEER. The CDR3 spells CASSQELRQGRADTQYF.

This rearrangement joins TRBV30 to TRBJ2-2; TCRdb reports TRBD1, a call that lacks DNA to check it against. This CDR3 comprises 13 residues. Germline CDR1 reads GTSNPN; CDR2 reads SVGIG (reference sequence). The CDR3 spells CAWTTGNTGELFF.

This chain connects TRBV12-3 or TRBV12-4 to TRBJ2-1; TCRdb's D call, TRBD1, is unchecked because there is no DNA. The CDR3 spans 14 residues. CDR3 region: CASSLSGTGNEQFF.

V usage is TRBV20-1 and J usage is TRBJ2-7; TCRdb outputs TRBD2, but without DNA this stays unchecked. CDR1 is DFQATT, CDR2 SNEGSKA, per germline (reference sequence). This CDR3 is built from 15 residues. The CDR3 reads CSAHEEVAGRAEQYF.

The chain joins TRBV12-3 or TRBV12-4 to TRBJ2-1; TCRdb's D call of TRBD1 is untestable without DNA. The length of the CDR3 is 16 residues. CDR3: CASRDPGATLYNEQFF.

The V and J genes are TRBV4-1 and TRBJ1-4. The CDR3 runs to 15 residues. Germline CDR1 MGHRA, CDR2 YSYEKL. This chain's CDR3 is CASSRQTATNEKLFF.

J is TRBJ2-2 and V is TRBV7-9; there is no DNA to check the TCRdb D call of TRBD2. The CDR3 consists of 15 residues. Germline assignment: CDR1 SEHNR and CDR2 FQNEAQ (reference sequence). The CDR3 is CASSLGYLAIGELFF.

The genes are TRBV6-5 and TRBJ2-3; there is no DNA to check the TCRdb D call of TRBD2. This CDR3 is 17 amino acids long. Germline values: CDR1 MNHEY, CDR2 SVGAGI. This CDR3 reads CASSYDGAPVGTDTQYF.

V usage is TRBV11-2 and J usage is TRBJ1-5. The CDR3 has 15 residues. Germline V gene data show CDR1 as SGHAT and CDR2 as FQNNGV. CDR3 residues: CASSLEKGSDQPQHF.

This chain uses TRBV6-1 with TRBJ1-6; TCRdb proposes TRBD1, but this gene call is untestable without DNA. The CDR3 covers 18 residues. The germline gives CDR1 MNHNS, CDR2 SASEGT. The chain's CDR3 is CASSPQGAISSYNSPLHF.

The chain combines TRBV5-4 with TRBJ1-6; TCRdb names TRBD1, which stays unverified in the absence of DNA. The CDR3 is 17 residues long. CDR1 and CDR2 (germline): SGHNT, YYREEE (reference sequence). CDR3 sequence: CASSTPDRGLVNSPLHF.

The chain uses TRBV20-1 and TRBJ1-1; no DNA is available, so the TRBD1 call from TCRdb remains unchecked. This CDR3 has 14 residues. Looked up from germline, CDR1 is DFQATT and CDR2 is SNEGSKA (reference sequence). This CDR3 reads CSASRGQANTEAFF.

The chain joins TRBV25-1 to TRBJ1-3. The germline V gene encodes CDR1 MGHDK and CDR2 SYGVNS. This CDR3 has 12 amino acids. Here the CDR3 reads CASSGPGNTIYF.

The chain combines TRBV20-1 with TRBJ2-7; the TRBD1 assignment by TCRdb is unverifiable without DNA. Per germline, CDR1 DFQATT and CDR2 SNEGSKA (reference sequence). This CDR3 contains 13 residues. CDR3 region: CSAPRGQSYEQYF.

The V call is TRBV15, the J call TRBJ2-7; TCRdb calls TRBD1, which cannot be checked without DNA. This CDR3 contains 15 residues. Germline V gene sequence: CDR1 LNHNV, CDR2 YYDKDF (reference sequence). CDR3 loop: CATSRGGGQGYEQYF.

The chain joins TRBV12-3 or TRBV12-4 to TRBJ2-3. This CDR3 region has 12 residues. CDR3 region: CASSLNVDTQYF.

This sequence joins TRBV2 and TRBJ2-3. The V gene's germline CDR1 is SNHLY and CDR2 FYNNEI. This CDR3 region has 12 residues. This CDR3 reads CASTELGDTQYF.